This TCR beta chain is from a study of post-analysis software for immune sequencing data. Study-wide results and limits: In patients, TRBV5-6, TRBV5-1 and TRBV20-1 belonged to five TRBV segments found more frequently than in controls. A significant reduction in normalized Chao1 diversity was observed in multiple sclerosis patients versus controls.

Trimming cost V 4 bases and J 8 bases, with 15 bases left between them. CDR1 and CDR2 (germline): SGHDT, YYEEEE. The CDR3 totals 13 residues. cDNA libraries of TCR beta carried unique molecular identifiers. Researchers reported some 500,000 cDNA molecules coming from approximately 0.95 to 9.8 million T cells. TCRdb recomputed calls from the PCR reads with MiXCR, one row per CDR3 protein. The sample gives about 160,000 distinct CDR3 sequences, under 40% of which show up once; 25% to 35% is in the top ten. As regards this clonotype: The antigen remains unidentified.

The sequences come from blood, collected after autologous hematopoietic stem cell transplantation. V and J are TRBV5-6 and TRBJ1-1; no clear D. The receptor comes from a girl aged 10 to 17 with multiple sclerosis. CDR3 amino acids: CASSLEFPVEAFF. The CDR3 DNA reads as TGTGCCAGCAGCCTTGAATTCCCAGTCGAAGCTTTCTTT. Supplemented by reference TRBV5-6 and TRBJ1-1, the full variable domain reads DAGVTQSPTHLIKTRGQQVTLRCSPKSGHDTVSWYQQALGQGPQFIFQYYEEEERQRGNFPDRFSGHQFPNYSSELNVNALLLGDSALYLCASSLEFPVEAFFGQGTRLTVV.